Presented here are 14 T cell receptor beta chains from one specimen sequenced in a study of blood T cells in healthy people across ages. Primers used in a second PCR of about 7 to 12 cycles were a sample-barcoded 5' primer and a J-beta primer mix. From the 5' RACE reads, TCRdb called clonotypes with MiXCR, one entry per CDR3 protein. The sample has a few hundred thousand distinct CDR3 sequences, around a quarter seen once; the top ten hold under 4.5%. These data are also associated with another study on T cells of mothers and their children.

Sequencing was carried out using blood. Every receptor here comes from a boy younger than 10 in good health.

The V and J genes are TRBV10-3 and TRBJ2-7; 9 nucleotides agree with TRBD2. The CDR3 extends over 13 amino acids. J lost 6 bases, V lost 10 bases, and 10 bases had no gene match. Germline V gene data show CDR1 as ENHRY and CDR2 as SYGVKD. For the CDR3, the DNA is TGTGCCACAAACTTAGCGGGAGACGGCGAGCAGTACTTC. Translated: CATNLAGDGEQYF.

This rearrangement joins TRBV12-3 or TRBV12-4 to TRBJ1-1; 7 bases match TRBD1. This CDR3 region has 15 residues. V lost 6 bases, J lost 2 bases, and 9 bases stayed unmatched. In DNA, the CDR3 is TGTGCCAGCAGCTATGCCGGGACAGCCAACACTGAAGCTTTCTTT. Protein sequence: CASSYAGTANTEAFF.

This clonotype has just a few counts. The V call is TRBV19, the J call TRBJ2-7; 13 bases agree with TRBD2. The germline CDR1 and CDR2 sequences are LNHDA and SQIVND (reference sequence). The junction had 5 bases not matched to a gene; V was cut back by 6 bases and J by 0 bases. The CDR3 covers 16 residues. CDR3 region: CASSRTSGRSSYEQYF. The CDR3 nucleotides read TGTGCCAGTAGCAGGACTAGCGGGAGAAGCTCCTACGAGCAGTACTTC.

The chain joins TRBV29-1 to TRBJ2-5, with no clear D. Looked up from germline, CDR1 is SQVTM and CDR2 is ANQGSEA. CDR3 length: 13 amino acids. Trimming pared 6 bases from V and 5 bases from J, leaving 16 bases between. The chain's CDR3 is CSVGFRPGETQYF. Written as DNA, the CDR3 is TGCAGCGTCGGCTTCCGTCCCGGGGAGACCCAGTACTTC.

V is TRBV27 and J is TRBJ2-5; the D gene is possibly TRBD1 (5 bases). The length of the CDR3 is 15 residues. In germline, CDR1 is MNHEY, CDR2 SMNVEV (reference sequence). Trimming removed 6 bases from V and 4 bases from J, with 18 bases in between. This CDR3 reads CASSLGWGRTETQYF. CDR3 in DNA: TGTGCCAGCAGCTTGGGGTGGGGCAGAACAGAGACCCAGTACTTC.

This clonotype was counted a few times. The chain couples TRBV7-8 to TRBJ2-7, with TRBD2 matching 12 bases. The length of the CDR3 is 16 residues. Germline values: CDR1 SGHVS, CDR2 FQNEAQ. V lost 3 bases, J lost 0 bases, and 3 bases stayed unmatched. The CDR3 spells CASSFGLAGNSYEQYF. The CDR3 DNA is TGTGCCAGCAGCTTCGGACTAGCGGGAAACTCCTACGAGCAGTACTTC. The whole variable domain, remainder taken from reference TRBV7-8 and TRBJ2-7, is GAGVSQSPRYKVAKRGQDVALRCDPISGHVSLFWYQQALGQGPEFLTYFQNEAQLDKSGLPSDRFFAERPEGSVSTLKIQRTQQEDSAVYLCASSFGLAGNSYEQYFGPGTRLTVT.

The chain joins TRBV27 to TRBJ2-7; 7 bases fit TRBD1. The CDR3 extends over 18 amino acids. The V and J ends lost 2 bases and 4 bases, in that order; junction bases with no gene match: 17. Looked up from germline, CDR1 is MNHEY and CDR2 is SMNVEV (reference sequence). This CDR3 is CASSLTISDRVPPYEQYF. In DNA form, the CDR3 reads TGTGCCAGCAGTTTAACTATTTCCGACAGGGTCCCGCCTTACGAGCAGTACTTC.

The chain combines TRBV5-4 with TRBJ1-4; TRBD1 matches at 9 bases. V shed 3 bases and J 7 bases; nucleotides not matched to a gene: 10. Per the germline V gene, CDR1 is SGHNT and CDR2 is YYREEE (reference sequence). The CDR3 consists of 16 residues. Here the CDR3 DNA reads TGTGCCAGCAGCTCCTCGGCGGGACAGGGAAGTGAAAAACTGTTTTTT. This codes for CASSSSAGQGSEKLFF.

This clonotype was counted a few times. The gene calls are TRBV5-1 and TRBJ2-1; TRBD1 or TRBD2 may be the D gene (5 bases each). This CDR3 spans 18 amino acids. Germline V gene lookup returns CDR1 SGHRS and CDR2 YFSETQ. The V end was cut by 1 base, the J end by 0 bases, with 17 bases between. The CDR3 nucleotides read TGCGCCAGCAGCTTGTTTGAAGGGGACCATAGCTCCTACAATGAGCAGTTCTTC. Translated: CASSLFEGDHSSYNEQFF.

In its sample, this clonotype was seen once. This chain links TRBV20-1 with TRBJ2-7; 7 bases fit TRBD2. Germline V lookup: CDR1 DFQATT, CDR2 SNEGSKA (reference sequence). This CDR3 contains 14 residues. V shed 2 bases and J 4 bases; nucleotides not matched to a gene: 8. The CDR3 spells CSARRGGSEYEQYV. CDR3 nucleotides: TGCAGTGCTAGACGGGGCGGGAGTGAGTACGAGCAGTACGTC.

The rearrangement uses TRBV12-3 or TRBV12-4 and TRBJ1-2, with a tentative D call TRBD1 (5 bases). The CDR3 length is 13 residues. The V end was cut by 2 bases, the J end by 4 bases, with 8 bases between. This chain's CDR3 is CASSLTRVYGYTF. In DNA, the CDR3 is TGTGCCAGCAGTTTAACCAGGGTCTATGGCTACACCTTC.

With regard to this clonotype: No conserved phenylalanine or tryptophan is present at the end of the CDR3, so a read error is the likely explanation. V usage is TRBV4-1 and J usage is TRBJ2-5; TRBD2 agrees at 8 bases. Trimming took 3 bases from V and 9 from J; bases not matched to a gene: 18. The CDR3 is 17 residues long. From germline, CDR1 is MGHRA and CDR2 YSYEKL. The CDR3 region is CASSQGIQGLAKGAQYL. CDR3 in DNA: TGCGCCAGCAGCCAGGGGATACAAGGACTAGCAAAGGGGGCCCAGTACCTC.

There are a few counts of this clonotype. The chain couples TRBV7-8 to TRBJ1-4; unclear D gene. This CDR3 is built from 15 residues. V dropped 4 bases and J dropped 8 bases, with 17 bases sitting between them. Germline CDR1 is SGHVS and CDR2 is FQNEAQ. The CDR3: CASSSGGGVGEKLFF. The CDR3, as DNA: TGTGCCAGCAGCTCTGGCGGCGGGGTCGGGGAAAAACTGTTTTTT.

V and J are TRBV20-1 and TRBJ1-2; D uncertain. The V end was cut by 2 bases, the J end by 3 bases, with 10 bases between. This CDR3 has 13 amino acids. Looked up from germline, CDR1 is DFQATT and CDR2 is SNEGSKA (reference sequence). DNA for the CDR3: TGCAGTGCTAGATACTTCGGGGACTATGGCTACACCTTC. This sequence encodes CSARYFGDYGYTF.